Included here is one TCR beta chain sequence, with context. What it recognizes is unknown. Each CDR3 protein gets one entry after TCRdb re-called the reads with MiXCR. The data contain roughly 630,000 distinct CDR3 sequences, more than 20% of them singletons. The CDR3 has 15 amino acids. V lost 6 bases, J lost 7 bases, and 11 bases stayed unmatched. Germline CDR1 and CDR2: DFQATT and SNEGSKA (reference sequence). The source of the sample is a study of T cell repertoires in cytomegalovirus infection. Study context: Indications of both CMV infection and matching HLA type were provided by public TCR beta signatures. Study-wide results and limits: Cumulative public TCR beta family frequency identified carriers of CMV plus the relevant HLA. HLA-C-restricted CMV clonotypes gave the most frequent clonotype in two of eight donors.

The specimen sequenced was CD8+ T cells from PBMCs. This chain uses TRBV20-1 with TRBJ1-6; 8 nucleotides agree with TRBD1. This TCR came from a human donor in good health (CMV status not recorded). Some clones in this sample may be carry-over from other donors' samples. CDR3 coding DNA: TGCAGTGCGACCGAGTGGACAGGGCTCAATTCACCCCTCCACTTT. Translated: CSATEWTGLNSPLHF.